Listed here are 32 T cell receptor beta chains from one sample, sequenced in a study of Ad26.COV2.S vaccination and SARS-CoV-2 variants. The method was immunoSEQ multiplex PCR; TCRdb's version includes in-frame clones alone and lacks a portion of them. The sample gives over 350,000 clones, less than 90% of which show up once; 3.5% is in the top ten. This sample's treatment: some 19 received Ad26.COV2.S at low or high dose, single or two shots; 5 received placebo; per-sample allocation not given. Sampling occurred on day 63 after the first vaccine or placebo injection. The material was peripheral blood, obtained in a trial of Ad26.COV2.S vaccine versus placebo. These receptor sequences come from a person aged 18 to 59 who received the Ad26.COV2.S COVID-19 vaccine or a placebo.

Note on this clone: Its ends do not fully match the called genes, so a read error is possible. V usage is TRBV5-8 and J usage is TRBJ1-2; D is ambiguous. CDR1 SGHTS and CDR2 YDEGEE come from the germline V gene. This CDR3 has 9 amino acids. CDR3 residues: CASSLWPIF. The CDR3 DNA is TGTGCCAGCAGCTTGTGGCCGATCTTC.

The CDR3 spells CASSPKREDTDTQYF. CDR3 bases: TGTGCCAGCAGCCCGAAAAGGGAAGACACAGATACGCAGTATTTT. V gene TRBV7-9 combines with J gene TRBJ2-3; D unclear. The CDR3 contains 15 residues. V dropped 5 bases and J dropped 2 bases, with 14 bases sitting between them. Germline values: CDR1 SEHNR, CDR2 FQNEAQ (reference sequence).

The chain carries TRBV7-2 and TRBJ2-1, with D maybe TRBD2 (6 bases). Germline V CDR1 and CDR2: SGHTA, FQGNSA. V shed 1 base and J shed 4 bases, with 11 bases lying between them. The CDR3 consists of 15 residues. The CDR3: CASSLDGGTYNEQFF. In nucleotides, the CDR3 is TGTGCCAGCAGCTTAGACGGGGGTACTTACAATGAGCAGTTCTTC.

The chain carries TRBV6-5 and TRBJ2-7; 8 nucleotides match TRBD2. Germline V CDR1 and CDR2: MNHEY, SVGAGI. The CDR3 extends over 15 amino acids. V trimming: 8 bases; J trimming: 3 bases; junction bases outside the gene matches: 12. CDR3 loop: CASCPGGGGNYEQYF. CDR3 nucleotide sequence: TGTGCCAGCTGTCCGGGAGGGGGTGGTAACTACGAGCAGTACTTC.

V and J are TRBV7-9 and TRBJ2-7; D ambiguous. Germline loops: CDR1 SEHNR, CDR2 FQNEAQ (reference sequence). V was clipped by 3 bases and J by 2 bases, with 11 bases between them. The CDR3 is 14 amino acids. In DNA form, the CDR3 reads TGTGCCAGCAGCTTGGACCCTACGGCCTACGAGCAGTACTTC. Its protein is CASSLDPTAYEQYF.

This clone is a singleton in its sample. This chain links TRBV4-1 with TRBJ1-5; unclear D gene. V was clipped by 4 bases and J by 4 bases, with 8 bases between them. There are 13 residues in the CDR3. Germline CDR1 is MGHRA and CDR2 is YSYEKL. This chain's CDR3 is CASSLDGNQPQHF. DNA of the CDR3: TGCGCCAGCAGCCTGGACGGGAATCAGCCCCAGCATTTT.

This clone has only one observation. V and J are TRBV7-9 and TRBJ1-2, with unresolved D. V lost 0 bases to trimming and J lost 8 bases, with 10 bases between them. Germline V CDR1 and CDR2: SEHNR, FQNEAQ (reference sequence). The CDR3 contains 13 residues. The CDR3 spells CASSLAPQNGYTF. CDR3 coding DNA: TGTGCCAGCAGCTTAGCGCCCCAGAACGGCTACACCTTC.

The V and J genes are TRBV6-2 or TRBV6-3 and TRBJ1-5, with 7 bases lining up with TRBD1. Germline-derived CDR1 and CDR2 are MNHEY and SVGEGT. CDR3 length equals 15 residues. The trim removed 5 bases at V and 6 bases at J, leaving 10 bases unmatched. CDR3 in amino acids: CASSTLQGVGQPQHF. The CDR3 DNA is TGTGCCAGCAGTACCCTTCAGGGGGTGGGTCAGCCCCAGCATTTT.

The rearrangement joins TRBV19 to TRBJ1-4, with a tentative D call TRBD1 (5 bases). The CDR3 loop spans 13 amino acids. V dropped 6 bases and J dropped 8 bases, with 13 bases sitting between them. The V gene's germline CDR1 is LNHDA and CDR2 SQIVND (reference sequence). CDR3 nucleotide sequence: TGTGCCAGTAGCCCCAGGGAGGGCGAAAAACTGTTTTTT. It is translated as CASSPREGEKLFF.

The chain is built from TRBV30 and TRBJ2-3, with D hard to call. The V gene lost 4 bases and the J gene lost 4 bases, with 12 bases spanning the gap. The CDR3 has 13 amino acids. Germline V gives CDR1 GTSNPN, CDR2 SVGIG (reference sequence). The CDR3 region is CAWTRKGADTQYF. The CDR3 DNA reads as TGTGCCTGGACGAGGAAGGGCGCAGATACGCAGTATTTT.

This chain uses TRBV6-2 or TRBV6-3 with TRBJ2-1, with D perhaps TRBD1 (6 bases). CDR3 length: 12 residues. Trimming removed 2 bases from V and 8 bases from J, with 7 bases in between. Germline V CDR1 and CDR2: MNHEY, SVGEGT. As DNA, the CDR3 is TGTGCCAGCAGTTACCAGGGGTATGAGCAGTTCTTC. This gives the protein CASSYQGYEQFF.

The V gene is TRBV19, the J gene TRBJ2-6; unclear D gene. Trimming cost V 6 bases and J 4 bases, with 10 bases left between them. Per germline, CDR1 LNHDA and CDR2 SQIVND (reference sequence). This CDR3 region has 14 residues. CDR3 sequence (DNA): TGTGCCAGTAGCACCCTTGGAGGGGCCAACGTCCTGACTTTC. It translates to CASSTLGGANVLTF.

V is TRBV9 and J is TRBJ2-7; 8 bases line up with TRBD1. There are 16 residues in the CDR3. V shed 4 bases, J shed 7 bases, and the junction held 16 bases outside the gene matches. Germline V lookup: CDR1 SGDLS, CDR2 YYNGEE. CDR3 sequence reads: CASSPLAEQGEWEQYF. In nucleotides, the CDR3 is TGTGCCAGCAGCCCCCTGGCGGAACAGGGGGAGTGGGAGCAGTACTTC.

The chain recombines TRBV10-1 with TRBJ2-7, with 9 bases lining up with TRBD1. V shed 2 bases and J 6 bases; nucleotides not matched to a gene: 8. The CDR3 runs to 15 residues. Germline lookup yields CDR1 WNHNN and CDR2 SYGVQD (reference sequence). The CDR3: CASSEAGQGFREQYF. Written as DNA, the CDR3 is TGCGCCAGCAGTGAGGCGGGACAGGGATTCCGCGAGCAGTACTTC.

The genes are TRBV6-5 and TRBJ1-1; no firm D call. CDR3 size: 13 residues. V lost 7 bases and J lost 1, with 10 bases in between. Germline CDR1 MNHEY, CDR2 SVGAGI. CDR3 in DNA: TGTGCCAGCACCCACCCAGGGAACACTGAAGCTTTCTTT. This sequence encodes CASTHPGNTEAFF.

The CDR3 DNA follows: TGTGCCAGCAGTGACACGCTCGGGACAGCTGGGGATTCACCCCTCCACTTT. The encoded protein is CASSDTLGTAGDSPLHF. The chain recombines TRBV25-1 with TRBJ1-6, with TRBD1 matching 7 bases. From germline, CDR1 is MGHDK and CDR2 SYGVNS. CDR3 length: 17 residues. V lost 3 bases, J lost 8 bases, and 13 bases stayed unmatched.

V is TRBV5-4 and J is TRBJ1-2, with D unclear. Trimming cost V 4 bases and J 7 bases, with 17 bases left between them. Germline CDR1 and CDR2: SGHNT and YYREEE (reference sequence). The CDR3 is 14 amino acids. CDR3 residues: CASSKPSRVAGYTF. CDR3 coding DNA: TGTGCCAGCAGCAAACCCTCTCGTGTTGCTGGCTACACCTTC.

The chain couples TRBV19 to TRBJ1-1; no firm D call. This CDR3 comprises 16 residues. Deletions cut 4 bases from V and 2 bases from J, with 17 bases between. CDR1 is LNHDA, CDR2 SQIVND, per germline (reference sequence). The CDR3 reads CASSTSARWDNTEAFF. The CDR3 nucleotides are TGTGCCAGTAGTACCTCGGCACGGTGGGATAACACTGAAGCTTTCTTT.

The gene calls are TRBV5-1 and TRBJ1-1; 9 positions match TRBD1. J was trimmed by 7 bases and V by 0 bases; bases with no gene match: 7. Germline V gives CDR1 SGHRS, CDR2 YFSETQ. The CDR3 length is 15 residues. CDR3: CASSLEQGASFEAFF. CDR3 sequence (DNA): TGCGCCAGCAGCTTGGAACAGGGGGCTTCTTTTGAAGCTTTCTTT.

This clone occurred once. The CDR3 reads CASSFRDRVNGYTF. The CDR3, as DNA: TGCGCCAGCAGCTTCCGGGACAGGGTTAATGGCTACACCTTC. The chain carries TRBV5-1 and TRBJ1-2; 9 bases match TRBD1. The trim removed 2 bases at V and 6 bases at J, leaving 5 bases unmatched. CDR1 and CDR2 from the germline V gene are SGHRS and YFSETQ. CDR3 size: 14 residues. Drawing the rest from reference TRBV5-1 and TRBJ1-2, the complete variable domain is KAGVTQTPRYLIKTRGQQVTLSCSPISGHRSVSWYQQTPGQGLQFLFEYFSETQRNKGNFPGRFSGRQFSNSRSEMNVSTLELGDSALYLCASSFRDRVNGYTFGSGTRLTVV.

CDR3 coding DNA: TGCGCCAGCAGCTTGGATATCCCCAGGCGGGAGACCCAGTACTTC. Protein: CASSLDIPRRETQYF. The genes are TRBV5-1 and TRBJ2-5; D gene uncertain. Trimming cost V 0 bases and J 5 bases, with 14 bases left between them. CDR1 and CDR2 from the germline V gene are SGHRS and YFSETQ. The CDR3 contains 15 residues.

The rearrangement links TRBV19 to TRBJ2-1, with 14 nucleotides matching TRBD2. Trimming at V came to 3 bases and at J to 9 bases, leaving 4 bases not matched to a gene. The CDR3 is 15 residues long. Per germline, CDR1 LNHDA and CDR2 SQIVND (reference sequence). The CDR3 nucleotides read TGTGCCAGTAGTATCGGACTAGCGGGGGGTGGTGAGCAGTTCTTC. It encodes CASSIGLAGGGEQFF.

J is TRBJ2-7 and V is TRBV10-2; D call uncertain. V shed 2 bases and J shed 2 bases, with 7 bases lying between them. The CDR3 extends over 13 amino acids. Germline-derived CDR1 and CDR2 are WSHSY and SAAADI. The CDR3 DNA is TGCGCCAGCAGTGAGGGAGAGGCCTACGAGCAGTACTTC. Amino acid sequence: CASSEGEAYEQYF.

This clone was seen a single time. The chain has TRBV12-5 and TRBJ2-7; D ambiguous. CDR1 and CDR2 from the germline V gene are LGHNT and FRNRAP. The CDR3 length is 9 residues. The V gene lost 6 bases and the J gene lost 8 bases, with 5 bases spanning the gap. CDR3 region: CASGFKQYF. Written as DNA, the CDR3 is TGTGCTAGTGGCTTCAAGCAGTACTTC.

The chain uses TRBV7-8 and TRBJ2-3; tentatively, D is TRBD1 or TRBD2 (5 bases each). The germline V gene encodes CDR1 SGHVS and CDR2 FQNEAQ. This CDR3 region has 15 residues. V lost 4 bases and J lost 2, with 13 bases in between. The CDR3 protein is CASSWIRDHTDTQYF. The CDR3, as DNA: TGTGCCAGCAGCTGGATCAGGGACCACACAGATACGCAGTATTTT.

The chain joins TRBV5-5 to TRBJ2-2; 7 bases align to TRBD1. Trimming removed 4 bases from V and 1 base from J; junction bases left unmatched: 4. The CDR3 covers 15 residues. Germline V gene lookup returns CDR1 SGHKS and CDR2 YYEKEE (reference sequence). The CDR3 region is CASSRDSWNTGELFF. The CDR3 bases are TGTGCCAGCAGCAGGGACAGCTGGAACACCGGGGAGCTGTTTTTT.

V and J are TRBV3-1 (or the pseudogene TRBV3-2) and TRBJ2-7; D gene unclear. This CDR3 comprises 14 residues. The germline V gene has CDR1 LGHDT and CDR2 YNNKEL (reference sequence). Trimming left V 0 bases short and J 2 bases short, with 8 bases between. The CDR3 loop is CASSQDRLAYEQYF. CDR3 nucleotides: TGTGCCAGCAGCCAAGATCGGCTAGCCTACGAGCAGTACTTC.

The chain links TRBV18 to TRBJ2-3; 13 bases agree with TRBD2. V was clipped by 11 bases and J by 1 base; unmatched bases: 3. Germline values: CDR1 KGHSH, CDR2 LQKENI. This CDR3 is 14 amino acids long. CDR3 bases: TGTGCCGGAGGGACTAGCGGGGGCACAGATACGCAGTATTTT. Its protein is CAGGTSGGTDTQYF.

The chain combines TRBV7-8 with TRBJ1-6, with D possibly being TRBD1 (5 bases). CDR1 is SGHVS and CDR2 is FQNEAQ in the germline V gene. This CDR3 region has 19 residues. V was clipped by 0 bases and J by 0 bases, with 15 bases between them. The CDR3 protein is CASSLAAGTASSYNSPLHF. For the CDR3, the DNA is TGTGCCAGCAGCTTAGCCGCAGGGACCGCGAGCTCCTATAATTCACCCCTCCACTTT.

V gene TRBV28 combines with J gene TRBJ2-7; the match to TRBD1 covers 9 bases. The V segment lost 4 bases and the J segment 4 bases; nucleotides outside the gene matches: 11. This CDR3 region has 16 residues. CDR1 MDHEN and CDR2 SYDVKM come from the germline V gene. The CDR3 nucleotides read TGTGCCAGCAGTTCTCCGGGACAGGGTGTATTGTACGAGCAGTACTTC. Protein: CASSSPGQGVLYEQYF.

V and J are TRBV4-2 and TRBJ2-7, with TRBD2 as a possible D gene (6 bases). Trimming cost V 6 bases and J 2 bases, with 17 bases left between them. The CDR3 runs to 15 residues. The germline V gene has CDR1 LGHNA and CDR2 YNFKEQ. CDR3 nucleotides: TGTGCCAGCAGACCCAACCTTGCGGGGACCTACGAGCAGTACTTC. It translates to CASRPNLAGTYEQYF.

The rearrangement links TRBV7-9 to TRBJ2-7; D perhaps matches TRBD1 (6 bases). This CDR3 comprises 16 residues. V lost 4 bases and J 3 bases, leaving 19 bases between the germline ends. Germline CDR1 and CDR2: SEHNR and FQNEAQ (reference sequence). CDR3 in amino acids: CASSSSLQGHYYEQYF. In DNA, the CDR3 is TGTGCCAGCAGCTCCTCATTGCAGGGGCACTACTACGAGCAGTACTTC.